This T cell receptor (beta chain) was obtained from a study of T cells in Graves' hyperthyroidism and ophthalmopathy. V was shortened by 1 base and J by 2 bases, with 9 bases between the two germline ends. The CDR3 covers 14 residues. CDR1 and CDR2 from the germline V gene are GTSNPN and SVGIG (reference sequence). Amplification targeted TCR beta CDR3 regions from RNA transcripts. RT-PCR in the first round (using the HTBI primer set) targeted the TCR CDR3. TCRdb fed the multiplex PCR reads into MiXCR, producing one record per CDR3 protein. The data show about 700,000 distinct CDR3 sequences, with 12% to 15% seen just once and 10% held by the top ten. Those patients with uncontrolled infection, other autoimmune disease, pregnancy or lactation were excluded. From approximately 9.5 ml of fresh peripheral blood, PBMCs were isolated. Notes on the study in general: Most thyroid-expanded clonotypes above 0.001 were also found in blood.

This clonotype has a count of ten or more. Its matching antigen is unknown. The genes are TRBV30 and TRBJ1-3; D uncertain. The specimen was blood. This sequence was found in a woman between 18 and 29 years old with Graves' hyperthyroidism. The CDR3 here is CAWSGQWAGNTIYF. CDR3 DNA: TGTGCCTGGAGTGGCCAATGGGCTGGAAACACCATATATTTT.